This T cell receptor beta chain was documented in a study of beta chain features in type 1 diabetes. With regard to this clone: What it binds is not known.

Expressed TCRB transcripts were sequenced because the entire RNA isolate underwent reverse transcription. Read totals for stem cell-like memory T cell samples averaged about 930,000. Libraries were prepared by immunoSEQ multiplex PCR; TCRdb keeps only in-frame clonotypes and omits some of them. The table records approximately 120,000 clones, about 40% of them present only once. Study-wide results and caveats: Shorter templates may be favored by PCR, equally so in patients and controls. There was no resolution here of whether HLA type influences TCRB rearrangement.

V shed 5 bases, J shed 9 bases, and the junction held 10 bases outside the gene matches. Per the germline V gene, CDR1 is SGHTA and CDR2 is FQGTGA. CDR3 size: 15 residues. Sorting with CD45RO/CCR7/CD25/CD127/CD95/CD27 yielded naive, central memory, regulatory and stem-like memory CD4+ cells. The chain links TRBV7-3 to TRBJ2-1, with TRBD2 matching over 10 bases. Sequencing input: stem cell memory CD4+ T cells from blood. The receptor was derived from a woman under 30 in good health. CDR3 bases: TGTGCCAGCAGCCCTAGACTAGCGGGTGGACCTGAGCAGTTCTTC. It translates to CASSPRLAGGPEQFF.